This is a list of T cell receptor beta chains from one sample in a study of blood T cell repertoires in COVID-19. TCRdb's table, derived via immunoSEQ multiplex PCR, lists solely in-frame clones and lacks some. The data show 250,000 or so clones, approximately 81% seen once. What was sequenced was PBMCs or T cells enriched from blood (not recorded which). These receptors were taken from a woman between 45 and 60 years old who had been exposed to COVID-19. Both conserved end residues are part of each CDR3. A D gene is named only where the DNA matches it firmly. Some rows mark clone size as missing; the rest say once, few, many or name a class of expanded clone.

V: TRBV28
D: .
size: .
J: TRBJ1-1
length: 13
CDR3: CASSIYRDTEAFF
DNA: TGTGCCAGCAGTATTTACAGGGACACTGAAGCTTTCTTT

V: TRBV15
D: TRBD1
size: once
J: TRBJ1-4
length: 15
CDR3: CATSRGSTGEEKLFF
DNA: TGTGCCACCAGCAGAGGAAGTACAGGGGAGGAAAAACTGTTTTTT

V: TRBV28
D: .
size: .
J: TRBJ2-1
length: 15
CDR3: CASSPSWRGRNEQFF
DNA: TGTGCCAGCAGTCCCTCCTGGCGGGGGCGCAATGAGCAGTTCTTC

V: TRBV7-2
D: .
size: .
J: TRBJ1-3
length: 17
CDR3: CASSPRLHPMAGNTIYF
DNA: TGTGCCAGCAGCCCTAGACTACACCCGATGGCTGGAAACACCATATATTTT

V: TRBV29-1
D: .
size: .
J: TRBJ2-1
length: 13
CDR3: CSVGMEAVKGQFF
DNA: TGCAGCGTTGGGATGGAGGCTGTAAAAGGGCAGTTCTTC

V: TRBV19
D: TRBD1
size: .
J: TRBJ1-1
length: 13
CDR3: CASIGTGSPEAFF
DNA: TGTGCCAGTATTGGGACAGGGAGCCCTGAAGCTTTCTTT

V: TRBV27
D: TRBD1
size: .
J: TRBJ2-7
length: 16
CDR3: CASSITRGQGSYEQYF
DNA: TGTGCCAGCAGTATAACACGCGGACAGGGGTCCTACGAGCAGTACTTC

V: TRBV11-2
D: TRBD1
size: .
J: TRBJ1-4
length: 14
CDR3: CASSPRQGNEKLFF
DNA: TGTGCCAGCAGCCCCCGACAGGGGAATGAAAAACTGTTTTTT

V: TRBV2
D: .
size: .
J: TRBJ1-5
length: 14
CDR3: CASRRGNAKQPQHF
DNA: TGTGCCAGCAGGCGGGGCAACGCGAAACAGCCCCAGCATTTT

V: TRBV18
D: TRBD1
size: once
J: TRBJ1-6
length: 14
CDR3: CASSQDRGNSPLHF
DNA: TGTGCCAGCTCACAGGACAGGGGAAATTCACCCCTCCACTTT

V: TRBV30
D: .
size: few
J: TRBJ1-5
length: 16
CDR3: CAWSPSSVQANQPQHF
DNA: TGTGCCTGGAGTCCCTCCAGCGTACAGGCGAATCAGCCCCAGCATTTT

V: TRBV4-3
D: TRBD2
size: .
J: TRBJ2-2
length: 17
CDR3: CASSQDAGTTNTGELFF
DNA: TGCGCCAGCAGCCAAGATGCCGGGACTACGAACACCGGGGAGCTGTTTTTT

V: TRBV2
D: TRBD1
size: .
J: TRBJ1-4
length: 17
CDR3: CASSVGTGGEGLRKLFF
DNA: TGTGCCAGCAGTGTCGGGACAGGGGGCGAGGGCCTGAGAAAACTGTTTTTT

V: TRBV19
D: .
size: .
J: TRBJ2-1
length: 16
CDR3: CASSRNRGDSYNEQFF
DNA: TGTGCCAGTAGTCGCAATCGGGGAGACTCCTACAATGAGCAGTTCTTC

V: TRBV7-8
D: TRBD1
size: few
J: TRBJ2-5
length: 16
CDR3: CASSLTSGGRQETQYF
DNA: TGTGCCAGCAGCTTAACCTCAGGGGGTCGGCAAGAGACCCAGTACTTC

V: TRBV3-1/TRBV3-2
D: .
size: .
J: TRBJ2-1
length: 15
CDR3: CASSQKGGPFDEQFF
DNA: TGTGCCAGCAGCCAAAAGGGGGGGCCTTTCGATGAGCAGTTCTTC

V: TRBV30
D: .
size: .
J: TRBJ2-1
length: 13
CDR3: CAWSVRRGNEQFF
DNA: TGTGCCTGGAGTGTACGGAGGGGCAATGAGCAGTTCTTC

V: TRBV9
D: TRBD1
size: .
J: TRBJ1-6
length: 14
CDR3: CASSAGQGDSPLHF
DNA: TGTGCCAGCAGCGCGGGACAGGGGGACTCACCCCTCCACTTT

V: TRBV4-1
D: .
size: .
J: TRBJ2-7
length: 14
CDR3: CASSQMDGAYEQYF
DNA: TGCGCCAGCAGCCAGATGGACGGGGCCTACGAGCAGTACTTC

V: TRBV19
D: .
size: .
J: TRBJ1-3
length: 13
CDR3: CASTLRPRNTIYF
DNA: TGTGCCAGTACTCTCCGGCCGCGGAACACCATATATTTT

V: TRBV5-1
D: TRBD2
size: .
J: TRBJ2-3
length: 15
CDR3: CASKDSRGGTDTQYF
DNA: TGCGCCAGCAAAGATAGCCGGGGGGGCACAGATACGCAGTATTTT

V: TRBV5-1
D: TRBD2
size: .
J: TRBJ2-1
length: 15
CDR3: CASSLSGGAHNEQFF
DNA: TGCGCCAGCAGCTTAAGCGGGGGGGCCCACAATGAGCAGTTCTTC

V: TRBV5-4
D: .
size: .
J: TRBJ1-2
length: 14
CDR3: CASSSQGPPEDYTF
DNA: TGTGCCAGCAGCTCTCAGGGCCCGCCAGAGGACTACACCTTC

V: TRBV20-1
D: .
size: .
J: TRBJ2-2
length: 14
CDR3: CSASLQGNTGELFF
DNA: TGCAGTGCTAGTTTACAGGGGAACACCGGGGAGCTGTTTTTT

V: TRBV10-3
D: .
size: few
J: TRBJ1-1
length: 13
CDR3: CAITQVLNTEAFF
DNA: TGTGCCATCACCCAGGTGTTGAACACTGAAGCTTTCTTT

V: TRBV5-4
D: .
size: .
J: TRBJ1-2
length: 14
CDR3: CASSRDRGNYGYTF
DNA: TGTGCCAGCAGCCGAGACCGGGGAAACTATGGCTACACCTTC

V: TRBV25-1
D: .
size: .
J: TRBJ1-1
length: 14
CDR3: CASSEMAGNTEAFF
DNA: TGTGCCAGCAGTGAAATGGCAGGCAACACTGAAGCTTTCTTT

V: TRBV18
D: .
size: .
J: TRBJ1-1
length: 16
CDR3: CASLLRQSNMNTEAFF
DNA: TGTGCCAGCTTACTTAGACAGTCCAACATGAACACTGAAGCTTTCTTT

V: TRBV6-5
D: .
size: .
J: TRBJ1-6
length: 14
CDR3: CASTGGTYNSPLHF
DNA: TGTGCCAGCACCGGAGGGACCTATAATTCACCCCTCCACTTT

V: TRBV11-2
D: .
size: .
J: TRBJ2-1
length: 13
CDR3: CASSFNDLGEQFF
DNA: TGTGCCAGCAGCTTTAACGACCTAGGAGAGCAGTTCTTC

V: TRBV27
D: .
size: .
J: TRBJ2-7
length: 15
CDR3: CASSLRPLVGHEQYF
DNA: TGTGCCAGCAGTTTACGACCACTAGTCGGCCACGAGCAGTACTTC

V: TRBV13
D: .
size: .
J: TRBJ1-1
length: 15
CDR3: CASSPEQDWNAEAFF
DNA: TGTGCCAGCAGCCCCGAACAGGATTGGAACGCTGAAGCTTTCTTT

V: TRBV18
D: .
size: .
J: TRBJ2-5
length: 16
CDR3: CASSPLPGAIIETQYF
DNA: TGTGCCAGCTCACCACTTCCGGGAGCCATAATAGAGACCCAGTACTTC

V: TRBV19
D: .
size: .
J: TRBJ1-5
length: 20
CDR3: CASSIDAGWGRLGNNQPQHF
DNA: TGTGCCAGTAGTATTGATGCAGGATGGGGGCGGTTGGGGAACAATCAGCCCCAGCATTTT

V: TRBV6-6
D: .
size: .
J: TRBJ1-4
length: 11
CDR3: CASGRGEKLFF
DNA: TGTGCCAGCGGCCGGGGGGAAAAACTGTTTTTT

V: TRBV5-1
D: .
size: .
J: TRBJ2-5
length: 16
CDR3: CASSLVGGARQETQYF
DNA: TGCGCCAGCAGCTTGGTAGGTGGGGCCCGGCAAGAGACCCAGTACTTC

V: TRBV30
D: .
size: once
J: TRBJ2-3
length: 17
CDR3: CAWSVRGSRGYTDTQYF
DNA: TGTGCCTGGAGTGTTAGAGGGTCCCGGGGGTACACAGATACGCAGTATTTT

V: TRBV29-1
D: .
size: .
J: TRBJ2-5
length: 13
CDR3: CSVAFLRGETQYF
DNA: TGCAGCGTTGCGTTTCTAAGGGGGGAGACCCAGTACTTC

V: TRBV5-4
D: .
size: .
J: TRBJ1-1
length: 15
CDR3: CASSLVGRGVTEAFF
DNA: TGTGCCAGCAGCTTGGTGGGCAGGGGTGTCACTGAAGCTTTCTTT

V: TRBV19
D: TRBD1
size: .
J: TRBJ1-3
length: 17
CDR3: CASSLRSDRAYGNTIYF
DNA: TGTGCCAGTAGTCTCCGCTCGGACAGGGCGTATGGAAACACCATATATTTT

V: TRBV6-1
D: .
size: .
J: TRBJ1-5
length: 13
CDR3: CASSRGSNQPQHF
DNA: TGTGCCAGCAGTAGGGGGAGCAATCAGCCCCAGCATTTT

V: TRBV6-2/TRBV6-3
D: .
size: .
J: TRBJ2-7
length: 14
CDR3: CASSYGGESYEQYF
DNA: TGTGCCAGCAGTTACGGAGGGGAATCCTACGAGCAGTACTTC

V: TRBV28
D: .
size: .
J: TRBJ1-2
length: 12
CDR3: CASDRGTYGYTF
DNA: TGTGCCAGCGATCGGGGGACCTATGGCTACACCTTC

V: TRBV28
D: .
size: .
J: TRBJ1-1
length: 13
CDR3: CASSPPQLFEAFF
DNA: TGTGCCAGCAGTCCCCCCCAACTGTTCGAAGCTTTCTTT

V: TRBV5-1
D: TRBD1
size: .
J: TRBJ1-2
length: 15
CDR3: CASSLARQGAGGYTF
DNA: TGCGCCAGCAGCTTGGCCAGACAGGGGGCGGGAGGCTACACCTTC

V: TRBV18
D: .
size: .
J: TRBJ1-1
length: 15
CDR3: CASSPPGMGHTEAFF
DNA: TGTGCCAGCTCACCACCGGGAATGGGGCACACTGAAGCTTTCTTT